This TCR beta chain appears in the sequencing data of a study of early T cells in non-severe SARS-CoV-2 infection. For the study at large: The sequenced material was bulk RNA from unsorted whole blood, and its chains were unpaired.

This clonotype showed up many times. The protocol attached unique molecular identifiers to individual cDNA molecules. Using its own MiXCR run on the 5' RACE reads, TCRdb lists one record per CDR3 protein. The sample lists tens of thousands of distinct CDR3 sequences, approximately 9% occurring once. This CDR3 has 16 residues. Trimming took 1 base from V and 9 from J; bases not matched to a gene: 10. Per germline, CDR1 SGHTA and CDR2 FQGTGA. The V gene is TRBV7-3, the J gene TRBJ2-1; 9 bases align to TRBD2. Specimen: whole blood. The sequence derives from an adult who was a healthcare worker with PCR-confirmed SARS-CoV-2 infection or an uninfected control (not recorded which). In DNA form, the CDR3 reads TGTGCCAGCAGCTTAATTCCAGCGGGAGGCGGGGGTGAGCAGTTCTTC. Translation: CASSLIPAGGGGEQFF.